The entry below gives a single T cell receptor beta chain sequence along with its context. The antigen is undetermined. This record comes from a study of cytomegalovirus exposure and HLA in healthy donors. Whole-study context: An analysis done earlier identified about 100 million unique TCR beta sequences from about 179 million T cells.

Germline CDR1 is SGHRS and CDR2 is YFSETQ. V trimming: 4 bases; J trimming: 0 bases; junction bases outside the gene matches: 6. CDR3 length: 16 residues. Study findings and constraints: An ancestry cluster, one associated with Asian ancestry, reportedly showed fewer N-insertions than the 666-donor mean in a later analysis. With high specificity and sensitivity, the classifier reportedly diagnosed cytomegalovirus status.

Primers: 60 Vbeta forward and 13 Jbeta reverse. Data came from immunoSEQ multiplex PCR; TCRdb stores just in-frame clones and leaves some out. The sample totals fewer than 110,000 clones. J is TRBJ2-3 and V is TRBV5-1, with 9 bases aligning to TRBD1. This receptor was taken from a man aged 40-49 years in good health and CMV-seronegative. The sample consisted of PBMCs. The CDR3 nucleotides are TGCGCCAGCAGCGGAACAGGGGGCCTTAGCACAGATACGCAGTATTTT. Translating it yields CASSGTGGLSTDTQYF.